The rows below give T cell receptor beta chains drawn from one sample of a study of cytomegalovirus exposure and HLA in healthy donors. Libraries were prepared by immunoSEQ multiplex PCR; TCRdb keeps only in-frame clonotypes and omits some of them. The table lists 50,000 or so clones, about three quarters of them singletons. Sequenced sample: PBMCs. The origin of the receptors is a woman in her forties or fifties in good health and CMV-seronegative. CDR3s include the opening cysteine and the closing phenylalanine or tryptophan.

TRBV30	TRBJ2-3	CACQGGATDTQYF
TRBV30	TRBJ2-7	CAWSGEGSQSSYEQYF
TRBV7-9	TRBJ2-2	CASSLFPSTGAGELFF
TRBV5-1	TRBJ2-3	CASLPRTDTQYF
TRBV6-1	TRBJ2-3	CASLSAGDRGNTQYF
TRBV9	TRBJ1-3	CASSFSEQPSGNTIYF
TRBV5-1	TRBJ2-3	CASSPLAAGGTDTQYF
TRBV5-1	TRBJ2-5	CASSRDKETQYF
TRBV5-6	TRBJ1-5	CASSRSGSSNQPQHF
TRBV29-1	TRBJ1-1	CSAARGPGGTEAFF
TRBV4-2	TRBJ2-3	CASSQTGGGFTDTQYF
TRBV7-2	TRBJ1-1	CASSLWAPMNTEAFF
TRBV5-4	TRBJ2-7	CASSPWPAGEQYF
TRBV14	TRBJ2-1	CASSQNVWFGASGRPSYNEQFF
TRBV6-5	TRBJ2-5	CASSYSDRGRETQYF
TRBV7-9	TRBJ2-2	CASSTGQNTGELFF
TRBV6-6	TRBJ2-7	CASKRDTSTYEQYF
TRBV5-5	TRBJ2-6	CASSLGAGANVLTF
TRBV19	TRBJ2-7	CASPISSPDYPHSYEQYF
TRBV7-9	TRBJ1-1	CASSLQGVNTEAFF
TRBV10-2	TRBJ1-5	CARERGVRNQPQHF